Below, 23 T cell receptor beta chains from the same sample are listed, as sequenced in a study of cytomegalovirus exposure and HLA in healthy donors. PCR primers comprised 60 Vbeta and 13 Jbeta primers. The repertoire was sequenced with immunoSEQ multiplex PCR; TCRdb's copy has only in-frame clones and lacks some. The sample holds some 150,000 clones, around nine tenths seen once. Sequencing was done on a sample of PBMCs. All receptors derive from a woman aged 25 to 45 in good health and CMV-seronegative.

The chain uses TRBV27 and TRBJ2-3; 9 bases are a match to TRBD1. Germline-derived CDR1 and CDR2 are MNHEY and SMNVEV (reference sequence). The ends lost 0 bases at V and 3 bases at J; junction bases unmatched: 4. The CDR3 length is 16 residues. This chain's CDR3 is CASSLSGQGITDTQYF. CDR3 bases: TGTGCCAGCAGTTTATCAGGACAGGGGATAACAGATACGCAGTATTTT.

The CDR3 nucleotides are TGTGCCAGCAGTGAAGTGGTACAGAACAATCAGCCCCAGCATTTT. It codes for CASSEVVQNNQPQHF. This chain connects TRBV2 to TRBJ1-5; D is unclear. Trimming left V 1 base short and J 3 bases short, with 10 bases between. Germline values: CDR1 SNHLY, CDR2 FYNNEI. This CDR3 is built from 15 residues.

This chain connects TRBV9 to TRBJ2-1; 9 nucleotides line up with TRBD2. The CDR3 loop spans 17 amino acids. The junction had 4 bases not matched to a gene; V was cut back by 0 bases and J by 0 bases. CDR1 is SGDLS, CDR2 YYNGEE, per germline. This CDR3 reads CASSVGASGASYNEQFF. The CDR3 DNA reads TGTGCCAGCAGCGTAGGGGCTAGCGGGGCCTCCTACAATGAGCAGTTCTTC.

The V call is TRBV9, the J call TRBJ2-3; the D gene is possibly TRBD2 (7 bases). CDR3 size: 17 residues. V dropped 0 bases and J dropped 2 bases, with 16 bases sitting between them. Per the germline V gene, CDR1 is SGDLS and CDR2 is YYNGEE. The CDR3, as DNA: TGTGCCAGCAGCGTAGACGCGGGGGCACTGCTCACAGATACGCAGTATTTT. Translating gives CASSVDAGALLTDTQYF.

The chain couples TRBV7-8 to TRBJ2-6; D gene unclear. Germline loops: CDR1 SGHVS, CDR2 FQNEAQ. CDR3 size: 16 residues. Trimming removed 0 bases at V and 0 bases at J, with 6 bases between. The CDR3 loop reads CASSLAYGSGANVLTF. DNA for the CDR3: TGTGCCAGCAGCTTAGCGTACGGCTCTGGGGCCAACGTCCTGACTTTC.

The CDR3 nucleotides are TGTGCCAGCTCACCGGCAGGGGGAGATAATGAAAAACTGTTTTTT. It specifies CASSPAGGDNEKLFF. This chain links TRBV18 with TRBJ1-4, with 7 bases identical to TRBD1. The germline gives CDR1 KGHSH, CDR2 LQKENI. This CDR3 region has 15 residues. The ends lost 3 bases at V and 4 bases at J; junction bases unmatched: 5.

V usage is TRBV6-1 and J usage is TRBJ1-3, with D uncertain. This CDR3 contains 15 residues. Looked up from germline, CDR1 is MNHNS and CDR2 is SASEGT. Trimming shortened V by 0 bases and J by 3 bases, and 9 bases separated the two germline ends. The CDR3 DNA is TGTGCCAGCAGTGAAGCCGAGTACTATGGAAACACCATATATTTT. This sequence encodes CASSEAEYYGNTIYF.

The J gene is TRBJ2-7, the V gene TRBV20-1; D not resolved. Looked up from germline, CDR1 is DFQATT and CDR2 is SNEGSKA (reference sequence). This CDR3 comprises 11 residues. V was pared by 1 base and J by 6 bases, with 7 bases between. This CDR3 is CSARVLGEQYF. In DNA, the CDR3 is TGCAGTGCTAGAGTACTCGGCGAGCAGTACTTC.

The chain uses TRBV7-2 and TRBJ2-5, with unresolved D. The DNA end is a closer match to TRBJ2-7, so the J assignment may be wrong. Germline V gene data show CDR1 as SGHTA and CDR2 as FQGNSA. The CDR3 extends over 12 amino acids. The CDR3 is CASSQSDYEQYF. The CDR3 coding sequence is TGTGCCAGCAGCCAAAGTGACTACGAGCAGTACTTC.

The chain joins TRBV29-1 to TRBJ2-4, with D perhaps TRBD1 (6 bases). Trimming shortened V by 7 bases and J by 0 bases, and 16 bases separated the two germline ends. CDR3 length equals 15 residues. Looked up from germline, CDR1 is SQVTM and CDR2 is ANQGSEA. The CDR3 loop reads CSARTAFLAKNIQYF. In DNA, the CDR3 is TGCAGCGCAAGGACAGCCTTTCTAGCCAAAAACATTCAGTACTTC.

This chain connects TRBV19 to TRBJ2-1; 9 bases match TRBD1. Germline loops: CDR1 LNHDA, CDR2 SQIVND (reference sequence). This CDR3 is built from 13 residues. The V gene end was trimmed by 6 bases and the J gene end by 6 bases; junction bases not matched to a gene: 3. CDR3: CASSTDRGNEQFF. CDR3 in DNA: TGTGCCAGTAGCACGGACAGGGGCAATGAGCAGTTCTTC. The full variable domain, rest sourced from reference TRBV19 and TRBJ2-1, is DGGITQSPKYLFRKEGQNVTLSCEQNLNHDAMYWYRQDPGQGLRLIYYSQIVNDFQKGDIAEGYSVSREKKESFPLTVTSAQKNPTAFYLCASSTDRGNEQFFGPGTRLTVL.

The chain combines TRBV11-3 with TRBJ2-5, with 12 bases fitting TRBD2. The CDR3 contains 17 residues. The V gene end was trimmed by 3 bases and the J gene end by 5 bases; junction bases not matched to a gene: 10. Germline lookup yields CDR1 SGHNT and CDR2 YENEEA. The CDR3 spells CASSLGLGLAGAETQYF. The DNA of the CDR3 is TGTGCCAGCAGCTTGGGCTTGGGACTAGCGGGTGCCGAGACCCAGTACTTC.

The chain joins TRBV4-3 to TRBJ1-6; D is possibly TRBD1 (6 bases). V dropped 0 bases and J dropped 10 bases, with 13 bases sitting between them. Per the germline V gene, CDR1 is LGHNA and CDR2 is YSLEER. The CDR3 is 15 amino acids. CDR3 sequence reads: CASSQDRQGNSPLHF. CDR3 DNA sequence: TGCGCCAGCAGCCAAGATCGCCAGGGGAACTCACCCCTCCACTTT.

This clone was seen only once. In nucleotides, the CDR3 is TGTGCCAGCAGGCCACTAGCGGGGGGCTACGAGCAGTACTTC. It encodes CASRPLAGGYEQYF. The chain combines TRBV27 with TRBJ2-7; 12 bases line up with TRBD2. Germline loops: CDR1 MNHEY, CDR2 SMNVEV (reference sequence). The CDR3 loop spans 14 amino acids. V trimming: 6 bases; J trimming: 3 bases; junction bases outside the gene matches: 3.

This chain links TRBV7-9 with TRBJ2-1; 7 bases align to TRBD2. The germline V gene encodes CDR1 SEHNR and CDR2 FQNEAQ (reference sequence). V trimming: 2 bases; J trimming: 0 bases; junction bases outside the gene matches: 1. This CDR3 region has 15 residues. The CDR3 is CASSLLAVSYNEQFF. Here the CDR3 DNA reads TGTGCCAGCAGCTTACTAGCGGTCTCCTACAATGAGCAGTTCTTC. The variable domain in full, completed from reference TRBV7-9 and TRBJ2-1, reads DTGVSQNPRHKITKRGQNVTFRCDPISEHNRLYWYRQTLGQGPEFLTYFQNEAQLEKSRLLSDRFSAERPKGSFSTLEIQRTEQGDSAMYLCASSLLAVSYNEQFFGPGTRLTVL.

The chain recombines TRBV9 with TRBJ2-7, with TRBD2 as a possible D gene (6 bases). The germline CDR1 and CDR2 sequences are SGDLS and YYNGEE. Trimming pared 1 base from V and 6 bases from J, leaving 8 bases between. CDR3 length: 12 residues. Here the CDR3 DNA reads TGTGCCAGCAGCGTAACCGGGAGCGAGCAGTACTTC. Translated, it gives CASSVTGSEQYF.

CDR3 coding DNA: TGTGCCAGCAGCGAGAACGGACTAGTTCCCTACGAGCAGTACTTC. Its protein is CASSENGLVPYEQYF. This chain connects TRBV7-2 to TRBJ2-7, with 7 bases identical to TRBD2. The germline V gene has CDR1 SGHTA and CDR2 FQGNSA. The junction had 9 bases not matched to a gene; V was cut back by 5 bases and J by 2 bases. The CDR3 has 15 amino acids.

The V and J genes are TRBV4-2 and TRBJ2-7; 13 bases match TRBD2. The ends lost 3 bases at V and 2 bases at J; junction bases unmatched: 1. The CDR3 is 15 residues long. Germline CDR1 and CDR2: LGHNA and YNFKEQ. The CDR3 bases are TGTGCCAGCAGCCATGGGACTAGCGGGGCCTACGAGCAGTACTTC. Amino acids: CASSHGTSGAYEQYF.

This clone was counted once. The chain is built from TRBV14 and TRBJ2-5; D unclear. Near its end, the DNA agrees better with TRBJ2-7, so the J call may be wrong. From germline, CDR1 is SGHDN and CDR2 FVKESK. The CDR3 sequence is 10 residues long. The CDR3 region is CASSHYEQYF. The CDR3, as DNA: TGTGCCAGCAGCCACTACGAGCAGTACTTC.

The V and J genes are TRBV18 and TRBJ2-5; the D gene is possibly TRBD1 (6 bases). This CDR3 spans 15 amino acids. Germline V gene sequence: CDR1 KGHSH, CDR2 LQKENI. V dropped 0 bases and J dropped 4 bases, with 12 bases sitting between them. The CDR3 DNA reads TGTGCCAGCTCACCACCGTATGGCAGGGGAGAGACCCAGTACTTC. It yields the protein CASSPPYGRGETQYF.

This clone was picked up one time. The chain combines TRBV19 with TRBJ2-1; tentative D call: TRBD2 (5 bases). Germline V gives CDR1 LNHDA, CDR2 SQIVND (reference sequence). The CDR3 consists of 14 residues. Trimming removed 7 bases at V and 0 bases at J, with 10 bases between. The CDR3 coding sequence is TGTGCCAGTAAGGAGGCGAGCTCCTACAATGAGCAGTTCTTC. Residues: CASKEASSYNEQFF. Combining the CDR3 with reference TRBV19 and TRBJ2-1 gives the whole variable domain DGGITQSPKYLFRKEGQNVTLSCEQNLNHDAMYWYRQDPGQGLRLIYYSQIVNDFQKGDIAEGYSVSREKKESFPLTVTSAQKNPTAFYLCASKEASSYNEQFFGPGTRLTVL.

The CDR3 protein is CASNDVPSGTFEQYF. Here the CDR3 DNA reads TGTGCCAGCAACGACGTCCCTAGCGGCACCTTCGAGCAGTACTTC. The chain links TRBV6-6 to TRBJ2-5; 7 bases map to TRBD2. The DNA end is a closer match to TRBJ2-7, so the J assignment may be wrong. Per the germline V gene, CDR1 is MNHNY and CDR2 is SVGAGI (reference sequence). This CDR3 region has 15 residues.

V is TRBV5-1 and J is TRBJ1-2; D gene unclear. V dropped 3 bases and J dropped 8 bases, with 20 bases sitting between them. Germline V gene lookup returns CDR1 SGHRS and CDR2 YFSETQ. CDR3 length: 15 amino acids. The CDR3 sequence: CASSSIGSNRRGYTF. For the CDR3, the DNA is TGCGCCAGCAGCTCGATCGGGTCAAACCGGAGGGGCTACACCTTC.